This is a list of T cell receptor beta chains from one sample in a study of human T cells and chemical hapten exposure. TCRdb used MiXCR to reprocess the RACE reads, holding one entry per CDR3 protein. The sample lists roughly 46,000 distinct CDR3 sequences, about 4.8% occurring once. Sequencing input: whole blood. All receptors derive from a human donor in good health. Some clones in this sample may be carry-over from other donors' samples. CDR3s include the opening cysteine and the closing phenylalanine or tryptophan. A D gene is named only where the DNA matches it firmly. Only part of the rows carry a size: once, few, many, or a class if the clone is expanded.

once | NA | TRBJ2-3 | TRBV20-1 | TGCAGTGCCTCGGCCTTGGTTGGGAGCCATACGCAGTATTTT | CSASALVGSHTQYF
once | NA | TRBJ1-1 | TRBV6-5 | TGTGCCAGCAGTTACTCGCAAGAGTTGAACACTGAAGCTTTCTTT | CASSYSQELNTEAFF
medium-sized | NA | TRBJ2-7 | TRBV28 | TGTGCCAGCAGTTTGGCATCGGCGGGGTCCTACGAGCAGTACTTC | CASSLASAGSYEQYF
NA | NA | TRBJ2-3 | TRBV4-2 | TGTGCCAGCAGCCATCCCAGCACAGATACGCAGTATTTT | CASSHPSTDTQYF
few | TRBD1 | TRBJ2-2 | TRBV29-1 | TGCAGCGTTGAGTGGGACAGAGCCCTTCCCGGGGAGCTGTTTTTT | CSVEWDRALPGELFF
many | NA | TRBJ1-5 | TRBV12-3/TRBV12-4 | TGTGCCAGCAGTTTCGGGGGGTTGGCCCAGCATTTT | CASSFGGLAQHF
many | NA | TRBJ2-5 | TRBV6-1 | TGTGCCAGCAATCTACCTCCCGCCCAAGAGACCCAGTACTTC | CASNLPPAQETQYF
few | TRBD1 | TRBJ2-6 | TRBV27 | TGTGCCAGCAGTTTGTCACTGGACAGGTTGGGCTCTGGGGCCAACGTCCTGACTTTC | CASSLSLDRLGSGANVLTF
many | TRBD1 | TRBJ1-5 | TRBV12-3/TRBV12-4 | TGTGCCAGCAGAGACAGGGCCAATCAGCCCCAGCATTTT | CASRDRANQPQHF
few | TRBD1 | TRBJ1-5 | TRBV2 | TGTGCCAGCAGTAGCAGGGGGCAGGGGGGAAATCAGCCCCAGCATTTT | CASSSRGQGGNQPQHF